This entry is about one T cell receptor beta chain. The sample has other DNA sequences that encode this CDR3 too. The data were obtained in a study of OX40 agonist ivuxolimab in advanced cancers. This CDR3 is 12 amino acids long. The germline V and J ends were trimmed by 2 bases and 5 bases, with 4 bases remaining between them. Germline-derived CDR1 and CDR2 are LNHDA and SQIVND (reference sequence). Measured with immunoSEQ multiplex PCR; TCRdb has only the in-frame clones, and not every one. The sample includes tens of thousands of clones, 86% of them seen just once. Patients were excluded for autoimmune disease history or systemic immunosuppression.

This sequence was found in an adult with an advanced solid tumor such as melanoma, head and neck, liver or kidney cancer. The specimen comprised CD4+ or CD8+ T cells sorted from blood, sampled in a trial of the OX40 agonist ivuxolimab. The chain has TRBV19 and TRBJ2-1; D remains unclear. The CDR3 DNA is TGTGCCAGTAGTATACTCAACAATGAGCAGTTCTTC. It codes for CASSILNNEQFF.